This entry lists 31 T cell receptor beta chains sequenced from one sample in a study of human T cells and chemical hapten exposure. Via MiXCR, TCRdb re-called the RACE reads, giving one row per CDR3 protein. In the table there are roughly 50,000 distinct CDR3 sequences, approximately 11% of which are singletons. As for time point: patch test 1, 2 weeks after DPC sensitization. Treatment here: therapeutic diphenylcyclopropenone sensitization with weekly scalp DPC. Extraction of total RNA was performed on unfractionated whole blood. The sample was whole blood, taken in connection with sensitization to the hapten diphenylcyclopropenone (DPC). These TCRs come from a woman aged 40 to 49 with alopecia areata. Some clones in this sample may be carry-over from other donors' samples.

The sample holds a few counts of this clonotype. CDR3 DNA: TGTGCCAGCTCACCCCCGGGACTAGGGGTGAACGAGCAGTACTTC. This codes for CASSPPGLGVNEQYF. The J gene is TRBJ2-7, the V gene TRBV18; 8 positions agree with TRBD2. CDR1 and CDR2 from the germline V gene are KGHSH and LQKENI. This CDR3 region has 15 residues. J gave up 5 bases and V 3 bases, and 9 bases lay outside the gene matches.

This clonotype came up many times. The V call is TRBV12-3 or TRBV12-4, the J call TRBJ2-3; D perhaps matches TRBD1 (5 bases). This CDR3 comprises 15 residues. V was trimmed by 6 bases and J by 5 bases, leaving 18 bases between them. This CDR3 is CASSPSGIRGDTQYF. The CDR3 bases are TGTGCCAGCAGCCCTTCAGGGATTCGCGGAGATACGCAGTATTTT.

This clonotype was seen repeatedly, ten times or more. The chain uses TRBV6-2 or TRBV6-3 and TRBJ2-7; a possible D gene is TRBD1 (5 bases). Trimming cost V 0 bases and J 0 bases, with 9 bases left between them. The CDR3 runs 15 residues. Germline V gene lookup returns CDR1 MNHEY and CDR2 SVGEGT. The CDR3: CASSYSSQGSYEQYF. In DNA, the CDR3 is TGTGCCAGCAGTTACTCCTCGCAGGGCTCCTACGAGCAGTACTTC.

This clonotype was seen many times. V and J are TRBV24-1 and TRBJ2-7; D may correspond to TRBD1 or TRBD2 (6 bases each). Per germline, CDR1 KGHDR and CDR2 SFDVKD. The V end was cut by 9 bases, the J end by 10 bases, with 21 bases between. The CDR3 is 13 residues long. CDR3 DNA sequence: TGTGCCACCGGGGAGGCAGGGGTCCGAATTCAGTACTTC. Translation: CATGEAGVRIQYF.

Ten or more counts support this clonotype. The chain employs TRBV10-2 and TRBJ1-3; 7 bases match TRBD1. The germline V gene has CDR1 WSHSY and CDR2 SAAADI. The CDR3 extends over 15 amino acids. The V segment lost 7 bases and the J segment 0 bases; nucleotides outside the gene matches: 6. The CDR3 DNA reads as TGCGCCAGCACAGCATCAGGGGGCTCTGGAAACACCATATATTTT. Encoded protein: CASTASGGSGNTIYF.

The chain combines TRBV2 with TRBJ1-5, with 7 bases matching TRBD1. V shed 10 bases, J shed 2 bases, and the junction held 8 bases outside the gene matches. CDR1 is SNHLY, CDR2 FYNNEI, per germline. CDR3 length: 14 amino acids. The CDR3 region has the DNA TGTGCCACTTCAGGGGGGTTCGGCAATCAGCCCCAGCATTTT. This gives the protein CATSGGFGNQPQHF.

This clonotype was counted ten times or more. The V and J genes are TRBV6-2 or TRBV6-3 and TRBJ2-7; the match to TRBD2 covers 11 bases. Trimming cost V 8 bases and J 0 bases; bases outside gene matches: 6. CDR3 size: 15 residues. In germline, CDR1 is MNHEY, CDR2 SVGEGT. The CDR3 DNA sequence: TGTGCCAGCGGGGGGACTAGCGGACACTCCTACGAGCAGTACTTC. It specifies CASGGTSGHSYEQYF.

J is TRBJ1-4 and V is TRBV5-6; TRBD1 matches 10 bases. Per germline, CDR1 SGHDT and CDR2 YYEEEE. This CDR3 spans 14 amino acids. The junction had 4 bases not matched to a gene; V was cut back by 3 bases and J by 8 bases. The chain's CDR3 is CASSSRDRGEKLFF. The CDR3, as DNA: TGTGCCAGCAGCTCCCGGGACAGGGGCGAAAAACTGTTTTTT.

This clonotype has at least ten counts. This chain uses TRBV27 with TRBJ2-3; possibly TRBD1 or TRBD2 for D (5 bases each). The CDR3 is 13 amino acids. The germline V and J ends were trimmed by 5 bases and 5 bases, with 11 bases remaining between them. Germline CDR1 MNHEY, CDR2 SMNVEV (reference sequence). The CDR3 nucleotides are TGTGCCAGCAGTCATGGGGGAAAAGATACGCAGTATTTT. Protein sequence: CASSHGGKDTQYF.

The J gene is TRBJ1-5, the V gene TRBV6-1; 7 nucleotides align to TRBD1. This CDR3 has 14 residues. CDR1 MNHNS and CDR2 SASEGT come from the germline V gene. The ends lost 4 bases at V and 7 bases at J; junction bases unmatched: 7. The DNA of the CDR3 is TGTGCCAGCAGTGCGACAGGGAACTACCAGCCCCAGCATTTT. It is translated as CASSATGNYQPQHF.

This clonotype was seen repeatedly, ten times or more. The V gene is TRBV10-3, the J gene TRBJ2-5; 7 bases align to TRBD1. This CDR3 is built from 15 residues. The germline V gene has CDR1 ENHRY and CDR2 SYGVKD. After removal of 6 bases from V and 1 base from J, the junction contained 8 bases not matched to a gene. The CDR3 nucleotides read TGTGCCATCAGCGGGGACGCAGGGGGCCAAGAGACCCAGTACTTC. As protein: CAISGDAGGQETQYF.

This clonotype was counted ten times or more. As DNA, the CDR3 is TGCAGCGTCTCCGGGACGGGCGGTCAGCCCCAGCATTTT. Translated: CSVSGTGGQPQHF. The chain employs TRBV29-1 and TRBJ1-5, with D maybe TRBD1 (5 bases). With 6 bases removed from V and 6 bases from J, the gap between germline ends came to 15 bases. The CDR3 covers 13 residues. Per germline, CDR1 SQVTM and CDR2 ANQGSEA.

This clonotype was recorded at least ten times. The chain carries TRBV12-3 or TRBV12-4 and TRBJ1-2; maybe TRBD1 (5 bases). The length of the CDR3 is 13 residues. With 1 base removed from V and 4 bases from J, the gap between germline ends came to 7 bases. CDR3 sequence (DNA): TGTGCCAGCAGTTTAGGGGACGGCTATGGCTACACCTTC. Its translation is CASSLGDGYGYTF.

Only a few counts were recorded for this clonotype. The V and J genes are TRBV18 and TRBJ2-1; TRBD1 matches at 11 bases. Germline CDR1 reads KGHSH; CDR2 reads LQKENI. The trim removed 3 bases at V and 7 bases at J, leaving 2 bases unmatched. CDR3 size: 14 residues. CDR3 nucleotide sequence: TGTGCCAGCTCACCCGGGACAGGGGGGAATGAGCAGTTCTTC. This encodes CASSPGTGGNEQFF.

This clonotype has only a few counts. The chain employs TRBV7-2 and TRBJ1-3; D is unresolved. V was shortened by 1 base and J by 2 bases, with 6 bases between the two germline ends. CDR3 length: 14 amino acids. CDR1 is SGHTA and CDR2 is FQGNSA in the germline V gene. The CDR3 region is CASSLGQTGNTIYF. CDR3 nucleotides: TGTGCCAGCAGCTTAGGCCAGACTGGAAACACCATATATTTT.

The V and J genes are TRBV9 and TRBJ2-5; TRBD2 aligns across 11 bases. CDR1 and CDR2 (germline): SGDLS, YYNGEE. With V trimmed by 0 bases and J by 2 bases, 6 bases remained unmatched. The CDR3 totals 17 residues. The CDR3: CASSVGLAGSGQETQYF. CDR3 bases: TGTGCCAGCAGCGTAGGACTAGCGGGATCCGGTCAAGAGACCCAGTACTTC.

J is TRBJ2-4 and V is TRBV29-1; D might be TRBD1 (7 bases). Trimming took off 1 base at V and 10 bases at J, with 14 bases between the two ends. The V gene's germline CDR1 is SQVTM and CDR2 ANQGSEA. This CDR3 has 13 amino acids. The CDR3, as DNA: TGCAGCGTTGAAGTTGCCTCAGGGGGGATTCAGTACTTC. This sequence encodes CSVEVASGGIQYF.

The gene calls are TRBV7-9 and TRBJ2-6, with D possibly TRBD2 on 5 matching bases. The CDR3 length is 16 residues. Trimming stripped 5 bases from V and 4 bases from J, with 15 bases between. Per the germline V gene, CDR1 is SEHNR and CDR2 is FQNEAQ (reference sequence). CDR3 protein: CASSPRGFTGANVLTF. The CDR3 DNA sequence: TGTGCCAGCAGCCCAAGAGGGTTTACCGGGGCCAACGTCCTGACTTTC.

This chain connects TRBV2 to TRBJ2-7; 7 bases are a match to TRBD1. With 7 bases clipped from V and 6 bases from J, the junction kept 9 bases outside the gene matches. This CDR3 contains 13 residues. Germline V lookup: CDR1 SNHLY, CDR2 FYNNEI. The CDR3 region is CASNIDRVSEQYF. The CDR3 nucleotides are TGTGCCAGCAACATAGACAGGGTGTCCGAGCAGTACTTC.

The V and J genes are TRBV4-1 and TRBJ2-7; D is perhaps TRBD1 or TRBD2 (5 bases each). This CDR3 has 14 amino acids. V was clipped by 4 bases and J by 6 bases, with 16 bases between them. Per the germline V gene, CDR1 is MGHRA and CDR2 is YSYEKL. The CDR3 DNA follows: TGCGCCAGCAGCCGCCTGAGAGGGGCTTTCGAGCAGTACTTC. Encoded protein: CASSRLRGAFEQYF.

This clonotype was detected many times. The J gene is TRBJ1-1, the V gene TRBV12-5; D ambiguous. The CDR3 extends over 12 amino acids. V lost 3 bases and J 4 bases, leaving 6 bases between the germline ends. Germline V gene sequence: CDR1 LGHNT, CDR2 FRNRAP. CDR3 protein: CASGFGVTEAFF. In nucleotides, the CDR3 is TGTGCTAGTGGTTTTGGGGTCACTGAAGCTTTCTTT. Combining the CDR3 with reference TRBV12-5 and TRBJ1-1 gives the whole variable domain DARVTQTPRHKVTEMGQEVTMRCQPILGHNTVFWYRQTMMQGLELLAYFRNRAPLDDSGMPKDRFSAEMPDATLATLKIQPSEPRDSAVYFCASGFGVTEAFFGQGTRLTVV.

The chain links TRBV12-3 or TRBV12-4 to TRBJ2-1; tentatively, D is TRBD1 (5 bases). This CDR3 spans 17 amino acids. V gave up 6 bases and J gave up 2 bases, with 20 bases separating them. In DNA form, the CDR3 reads TGTGCCAGCAGACCGACTTCCTCCCAGGGCCCCTACAATGAGCAGTTCTTC. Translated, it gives CASRPTSSQGPYNEQFF.

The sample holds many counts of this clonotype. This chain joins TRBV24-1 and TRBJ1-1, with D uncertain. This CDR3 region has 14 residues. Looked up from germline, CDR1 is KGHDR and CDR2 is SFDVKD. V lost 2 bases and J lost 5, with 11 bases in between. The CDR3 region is CATSDSDVWTEAFF. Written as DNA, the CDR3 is TGTGCCACCAGTGATTCTGATGTTTGGACTGAAGCTTTCTTT.

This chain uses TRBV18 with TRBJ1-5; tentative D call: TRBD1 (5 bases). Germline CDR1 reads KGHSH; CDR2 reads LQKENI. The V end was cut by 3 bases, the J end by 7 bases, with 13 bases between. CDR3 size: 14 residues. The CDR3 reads CASSPPGRDQPQHF. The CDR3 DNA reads TGTGCCAGCTCACCCCCCGGTAGGGACCAGCCCCAGCATTTT.

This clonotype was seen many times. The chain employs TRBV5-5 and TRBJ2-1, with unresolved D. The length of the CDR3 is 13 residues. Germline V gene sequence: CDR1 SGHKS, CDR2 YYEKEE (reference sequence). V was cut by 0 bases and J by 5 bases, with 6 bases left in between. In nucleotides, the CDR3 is TGTGCCAGCAGCTTGGAGGCAGACAATGAGCAGTTCTTC. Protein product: CASSLEADNEQFF. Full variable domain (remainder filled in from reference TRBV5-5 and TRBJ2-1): DAGVTQSPTHLIKTRGQQVTLRCSPISGHKSVSWYQQVLGQGPQFIFQYYEKEERGRGNFPDRFSARQFPNYSSELNVNALLLGDSALYLCASSLEADNEQFFGPGTRLTVL.

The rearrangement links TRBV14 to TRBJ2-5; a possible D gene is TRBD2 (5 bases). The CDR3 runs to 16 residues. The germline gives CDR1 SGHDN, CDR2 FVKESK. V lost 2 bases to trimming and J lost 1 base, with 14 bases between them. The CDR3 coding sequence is TGTGCCAGCAGCCAAAGGGAGTGGCGCTTCCAAGAGACCCAGTACTTC. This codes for CASSQREWRFQETQYF.

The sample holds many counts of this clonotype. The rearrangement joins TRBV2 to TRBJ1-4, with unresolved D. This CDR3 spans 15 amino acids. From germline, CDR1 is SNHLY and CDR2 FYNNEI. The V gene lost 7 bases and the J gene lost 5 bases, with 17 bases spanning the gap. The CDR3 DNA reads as TGTGCCAGCACTGCCGATGGAACCCCAAATGAAAAACTGTTTTTT. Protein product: CASTADGTPNEKLFF.

CDR3 sequence reads: CASSQGGGWSPLHF. DNA of the CDR3: TGTGCCAGCAGCCAAGGAGGGGGCTGGTCACCCCTCCACTTT. V gene TRBV3-1 combines with J gene TRBJ1-6; 7 bases fit TRBD1. The CDR3 extends over 14 amino acids. The germline V gene has CDR1 LGHDT and CDR2 YNNKEL (reference sequence). The V gene end was trimmed by 1 base and the J gene end by 10 bases; junction bases not matched to a gene: 4.

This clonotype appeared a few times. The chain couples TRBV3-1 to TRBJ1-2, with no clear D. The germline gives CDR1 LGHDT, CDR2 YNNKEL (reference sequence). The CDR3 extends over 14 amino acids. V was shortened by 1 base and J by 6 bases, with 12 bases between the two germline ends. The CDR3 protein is CASSQGVRVHGYTF. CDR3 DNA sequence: TGTGCCAGCAGCCAAGGGGTGAGGGTCCATGGCTACACCTTC.

CDR3 residues: CASSLAPSGTQYF. The DNA of the CDR3 is TGTGCCAGCAGCTTAGCTCCTAGCGGGACCCAGTACTTC. This sequence joins TRBV11-3 and TRBJ2-7; TRBD2 aligns across 7 bases. Gene TRBJ2-5 matches the end of the DNA better, so the J call may be wrong. The CDR3 is 13 amino acids. CDR1 SGHNT and CDR2 YENEEA come from the germline V gene.

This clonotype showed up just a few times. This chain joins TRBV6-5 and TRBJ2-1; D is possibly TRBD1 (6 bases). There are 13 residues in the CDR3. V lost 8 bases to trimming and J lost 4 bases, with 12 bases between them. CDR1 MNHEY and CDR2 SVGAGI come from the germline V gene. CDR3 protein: CASRTELYNEQFF. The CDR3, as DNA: TGTGCCAGCCGGACAGAACTATACAATGAGCAGTTCTTC.